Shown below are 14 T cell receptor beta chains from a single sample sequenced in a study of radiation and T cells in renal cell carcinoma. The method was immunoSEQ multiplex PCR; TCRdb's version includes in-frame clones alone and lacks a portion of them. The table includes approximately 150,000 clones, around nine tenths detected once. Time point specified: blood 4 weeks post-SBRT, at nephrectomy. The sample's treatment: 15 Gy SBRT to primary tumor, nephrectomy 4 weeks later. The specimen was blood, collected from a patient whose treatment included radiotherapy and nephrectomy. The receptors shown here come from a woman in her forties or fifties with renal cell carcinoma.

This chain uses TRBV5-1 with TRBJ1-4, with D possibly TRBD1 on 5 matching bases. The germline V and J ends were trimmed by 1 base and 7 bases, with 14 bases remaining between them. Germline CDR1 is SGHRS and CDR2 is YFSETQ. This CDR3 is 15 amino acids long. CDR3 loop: CASSLSTGGGEKLFF. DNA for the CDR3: TGCGCCAGCAGCTTGTCAACGGGTGGGGGTGAAAAACTGTTTTTT.

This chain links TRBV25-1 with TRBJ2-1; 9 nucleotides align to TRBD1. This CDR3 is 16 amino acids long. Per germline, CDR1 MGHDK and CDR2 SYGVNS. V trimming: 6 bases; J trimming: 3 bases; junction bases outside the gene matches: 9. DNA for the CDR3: TGTGCCAGCAGACCACAGGGGGCTAGTTTCTACAATGAGCAGTTCTTC. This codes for CASRPQGASFYNEQFF.

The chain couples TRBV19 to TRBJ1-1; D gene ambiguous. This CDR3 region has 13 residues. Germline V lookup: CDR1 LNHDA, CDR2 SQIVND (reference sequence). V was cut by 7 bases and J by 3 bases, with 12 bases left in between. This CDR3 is CASTPRVDTEAFF. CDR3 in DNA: TGTGCCAGTACCCCCCGGGTGGACACTGAAGCTTTCTTT.

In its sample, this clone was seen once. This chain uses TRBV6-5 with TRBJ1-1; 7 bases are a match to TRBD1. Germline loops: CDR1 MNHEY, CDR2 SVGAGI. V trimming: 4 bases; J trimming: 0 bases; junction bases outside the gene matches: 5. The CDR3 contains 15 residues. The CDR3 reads CASSLGTVLNTEAFF. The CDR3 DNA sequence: TGTGCCAGCAGTTTAGGGACAGTCTTGAACACTGAAGCTTTCTTT.

The CDR3 spells CASSDGGEQFF. Here the CDR3 DNA reads TGTGCCAGCAGTGACGGGGGTGAGCAGTTCTTC. The rearrangement joins TRBV2 to TRBJ2-1; maybe TRBD2 (6 bases). The length of the CDR3 is 11 residues. Germline assignment: CDR1 SNHLY and CDR2 FYNNEI. The V end lost 3 bases, the J end lost 9 bases, and 6 bases lay between the germline ends.

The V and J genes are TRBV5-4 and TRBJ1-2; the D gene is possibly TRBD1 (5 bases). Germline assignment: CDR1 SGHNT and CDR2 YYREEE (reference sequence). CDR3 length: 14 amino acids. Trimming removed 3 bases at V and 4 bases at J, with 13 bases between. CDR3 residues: CASSWTSTRYGYTF. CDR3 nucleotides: TGTGCCAGCAGCTGGACATCTACGCGCTATGGCTACACCTTC.

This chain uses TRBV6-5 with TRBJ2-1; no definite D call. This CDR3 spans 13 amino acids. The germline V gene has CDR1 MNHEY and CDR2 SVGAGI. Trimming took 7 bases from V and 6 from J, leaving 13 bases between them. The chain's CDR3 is CASTRPGINEQFF. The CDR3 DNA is TGTGCCAGCACCAGACCCGGTATCAATGAGCAGTTCTTC.

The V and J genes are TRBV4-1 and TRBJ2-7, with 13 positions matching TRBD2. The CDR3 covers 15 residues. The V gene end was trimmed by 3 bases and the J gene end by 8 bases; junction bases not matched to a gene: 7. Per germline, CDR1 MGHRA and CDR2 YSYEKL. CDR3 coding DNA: TGCGCCAGCAGCCAGGAACTAGCGGGAGGGCTTAAGCAGTACTTC. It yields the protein CASSQELAGGLKQYF.

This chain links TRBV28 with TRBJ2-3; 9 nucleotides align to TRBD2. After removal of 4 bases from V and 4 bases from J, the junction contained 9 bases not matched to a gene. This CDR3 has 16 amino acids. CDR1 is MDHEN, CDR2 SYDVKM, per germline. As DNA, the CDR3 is TGTGCCAGCAGTTCCCAGCGGGAGGTGGGAGCAGATACGCAGTATTTT. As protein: CASSSQREVGADTQYF.

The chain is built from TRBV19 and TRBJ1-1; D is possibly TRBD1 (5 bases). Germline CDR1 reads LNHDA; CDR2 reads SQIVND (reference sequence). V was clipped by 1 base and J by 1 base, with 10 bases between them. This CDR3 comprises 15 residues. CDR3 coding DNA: TGTGCCAGTAGTATAGTTCCGGGGGGGAACACTGAAGCTTTCTTT. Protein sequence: CASSIVPGGNTEAFF.

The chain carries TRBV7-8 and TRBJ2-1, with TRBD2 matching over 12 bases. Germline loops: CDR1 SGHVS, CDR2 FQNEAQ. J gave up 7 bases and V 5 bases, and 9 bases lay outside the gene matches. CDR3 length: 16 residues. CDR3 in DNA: TGTGCCAGCAGCCCAGTCCTAGCGGGAGGGGGAAATGAGCAGTTCTTC. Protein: CASSPVLAGGGNEQFF.

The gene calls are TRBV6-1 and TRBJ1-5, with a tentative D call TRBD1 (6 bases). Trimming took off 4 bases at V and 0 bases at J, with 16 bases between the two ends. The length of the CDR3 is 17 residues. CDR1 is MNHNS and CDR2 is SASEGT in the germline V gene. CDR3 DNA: TGTGCCAGCAGTGGGAGGCGCGGGGGCTATAGCAATCAGCCCCAGCATTTT. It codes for CASSGRRGGYSNQPQHF.

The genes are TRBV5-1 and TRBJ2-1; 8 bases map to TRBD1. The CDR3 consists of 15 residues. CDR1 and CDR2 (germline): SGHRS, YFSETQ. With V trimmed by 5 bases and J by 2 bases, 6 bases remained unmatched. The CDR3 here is CASSQTGEAYNEQFF. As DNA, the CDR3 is TGCGCCAGCAGTCAGACAGGGGAGGCCTACAATGAGCAGTTCTTC.

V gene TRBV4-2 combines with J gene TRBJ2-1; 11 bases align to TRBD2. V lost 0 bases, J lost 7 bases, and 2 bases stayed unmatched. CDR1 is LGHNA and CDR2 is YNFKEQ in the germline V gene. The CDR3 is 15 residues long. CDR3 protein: CASSQDWTSGNEQFF. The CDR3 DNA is TGTGCCAGCAGCCAAGACTGGACTAGCGGGAATGAGCAGTTCTTC.